Following are 18 T cell receptor beta chains from one sample sequenced in a study of blood T cell repertoires in COVID-19. TCRdb's table, derived via immunoSEQ multiplex PCR, lists solely in-frame clones and lacks some. This repertoire shows under 200,000 clones, 87% found once; its top ten account for approximately 21%. Sequenced input: peripheral blood. The source is a man in his sixties with active or convalescent COVID-19.

The chain is built from TRBV24-1 and TRBJ2-1, with 9 bases matching TRBD2. Germline CDR1 KGHDR, CDR2 SFDVKD. CDR3 length: 13 amino acids. V was clipped by 2 bases and J by 10 bases; unmatched bases: 2. The DNA of the CDR3 is TGTGCCACCAGTGATTCTAGCGGGGAAGAGCAGTTCTTC. It codes for CATSDSSGEEQFF.

The J gene is TRBJ2-1, the V gene TRBV7-2; 10 positions match TRBD2. V lost 5 bases, J lost 0 bases, and 7 bases stayed unmatched. This CDR3 spans 17 amino acids. Germline assignment: CDR1 SGHTA and CDR2 FQGNSA. In DNA form, the CDR3 reads TGTGCCAGCAGCAGACCCCAGCGGGGGGGCTCCTACAATGAGCAGTTCTTC. Its translation: CASSRPQRGGSYNEQFF.

The J gene is TRBJ2-3, the V gene TRBV2; TRBD2 aligns across 8 bases. With 6 bases clipped from V and 5 bases from J, the junction kept 10 bases outside the gene matches. The CDR3 has 15 residues. The V gene's germline CDR1 is SNHLY and CDR2 FYNNEI. In DNA, the CDR3 is TGTGCCAGCAGCGGGACTAGAGGGCTTCAAGATACGCAGTATTTT. Protein product: CASSGTRGLQDTQYF. Complete variable domain (other parts from reference TRBV2 and TRBJ2-3): EPEVTQTPSHQVTQMGQEVILRCVPISNHLYFYWYRQILGQKVEFLVSFYNNEISEKSEIFDDQFSVERPDGSNFTLKIRSTKLEDSAMYFCASSGTRGLQDTQYFGPGTRLTVL.

V gene TRBV4-1 combines with J gene TRBJ2-3; 7 bases agree with TRBD2. This CDR3 contains 16 residues. Trimming cost V 6 bases and J 0 bases; bases outside gene matches: 9. Germline V lookup: CDR1 MGHRA, CDR2 YSYEKL. This CDR3 reads CASRLRVGGSTDTQYF. The CDR3 DNA reads as TGCGCCAGCAGACTACGAGTCGGGGGGAGCACAGATACGCAGTATTTT.

The chain joins TRBV5-1 to TRBJ2-3; 11 positions match TRBD2. The length of the CDR3 is 15 residues. J gave up 3 bases and V 8 bases, and 8 bases lay outside the gene matches. The germline V gene encodes CDR1 SGHRS and CDR2 YFSETQ. As DNA, the CDR3 is TGCGCCAGTAAGAAACTAGCGGGGGAGACAGATACGCAGTATTTT. Its protein product is CASKKLAGETDTQYF.

The J gene is TRBJ1-5, the V gene TRBV6-1; 9 positions agree with TRBD1. Germline V gene sequence: CDR1 MNHNS, CDR2 SASEGT. Losses at the gene ends were 4 bases for V and 1 base for J; bases not matched to a gene: 8. The CDR3 contains 17 residues. The CDR3 DNA follows: TGTGCCAGCAGTGTCTACAGGGGGCGGTTGAGCAATCAGCCCCAGCATTTT. Translating gives CASSVYRGRLSNQPQHF.

This chain joins TRBV7-9 and TRBJ1-2; TRBD1 might be the D (5 bases). Germline lookup yields CDR1 SEHNR and CDR2 FQNEAQ (reference sequence). This CDR3 is built from 13 residues. The V gene lost 4 bases and the J gene lost 6 bases, with 12 bases spanning the gap. CDR3 amino acids: CASSSWGGDGYTF. For the CDR3, the DNA is TGTGCCAGCAGCTCGTGGGGAGGGGATGGCTACACCTTC. Supplemented by reference TRBV7-9 and TRBJ1-2, the full variable domain reads DTGVSQNPRHKITKRGQNVTFRCDPISEHNRLYWYRQTLGQGPEFLTYFQNEAQLEKSRLLSDRFSAERPKGSFSTLEIQRTEQGDSAMYLCASSSWGGDGYTFGSGTRLTVV.

The chain carries TRBV11-3 and TRBJ2-7; the match to TRBD2 covers 7 bases. J was trimmed by 5 bases and V by 1 base; bases with no gene match: 5. This CDR3 contains 14 residues. Germline CDR1 reads SGHNT; CDR2 reads YENEEA. DNA for the CDR3: TGTGCCAGCAGCTTAGGGGGGGGATTCGACGAGCAGTACTTC. The encoded protein is CASSLGGGFDEQYF.

This chain joins TRBV10-2 and TRBJ2-1, with unresolved D. Germline V lookup: CDR1 WSHSY, CDR2 SAAADI. V lost 4 bases and J 8 bases, leaving 9 bases between the germline ends. This CDR3 comprises 12 residues. In DNA, the CDR3 is TGCGCCAGCAGTGTTCAACACCATGAGCAGTTCTTC. Protein: CASSVQHHEQFF.

The CDR3 reads CASSLGLRDTQYF. Here the CDR3 DNA reads TGTGCCAGCAGTTTGGGACTAAGAGATACGCAGTATTTT. This rearrangement joins TRBV27 to TRBJ2-3; 7 bases line up with TRBD2. In germline, CDR1 is MNHEY, CDR2 SMNVEV (reference sequence). The CDR3 covers 13 residues. The trim removed 3 bases at V and 5 bases at J, leaving 2 bases unmatched.

The chain uses TRBV5-1 and TRBJ2-1; D may be TRBD1 (5 bases). Trimming took off 0 bases at V and 1 base at J, with 8 bases between the two ends. Germline loops: CDR1 SGHRS, CDR2 YFSETQ. This CDR3 is built from 15 residues. CDR3 amino acids: CASSLEPGSYNEQFF. CDR3 sequence (DNA): TGCGCCAGCAGCTTGGAACCAGGGTCCTACAATGAGCAGTTCTTC.

V and J are TRBV14 and TRBJ2-7; 11 bases are shared with TRBD1. The CDR3 is 16 amino acids. V shed 4 bases and J 2 bases; nucleotides not matched to a gene: 7. Germline V lookup: CDR1 SGHDN, CDR2 FVKESK. The CDR3 region is CASSLVQGQGAYEQYF. CDR3 nucleotide sequence: TGTGCCAGCAGCCTCGTACAGGGACAGGGGGCCTACGAGCAGTACTTC.

Concerning this clone: A junction boundary mismatches the germline segment, possibly from a read error. The CDR3 bases are TGTGCCAGCAGCGGGACTAGCAGAGATACGCAGTATTTT. It is translated as CASSGTSRDTQYF. The chain employs TRBV27 and TRBJ2-3, with 9 bases fitting TRBD2. Germline CDR1 reads MNHEY; CDR2 reads SMNVEV (reference sequence). This CDR3 has 13 residues.

The chain employs TRBV2 and TRBJ1-6; TRBD1 matches 10 bases. With 6 bases clipped from V and 9 bases from J, the junction kept 2 bases outside the gene matches. The germline V gene encodes CDR1 SNHLY and CDR2 FYNNEI. The CDR3 spans 13 residues. CDR3 nucleotide sequence: TGTGCCAGCAGGGACAGGGGGGTTTCACCCCTCCACTTT. This encodes CASRDRGVSPLHF.

V and J are TRBV5-1 and TRBJ2-1; 8 nucleotides align to TRBD2. Germline V gene data show CDR1 as SGHRS and CDR2 as YFSETQ. The CDR3 spans 14 residues. V shed 4 bases and J 6 bases; nucleotides not matched to a gene: 6. The CDR3 is CASSPGLARNEQFF. Written as DNA, the CDR3 is TGCGCCAGCAGCCCTGGACTAGCCCGCAATGAGCAGTTCTTC. The full variable domain, in which reference TRBV5-1 and TRBJ2-1 provide the parts outside the CDR3, is KAGVTQTPRYLIKTRGQQVTLSCSPISGHRSVSWYQQTPGQGLQFLFEYFSETQRNKGNFPGRFSGRQFSNSRSEMNVSTLELGDSALYLCASSPGLARNEQFFGPGTRLTVL.

This clone has only a few counts. This rearrangement joins TRBV19 to TRBJ1-1; D is unclear. The CDR3 is made up of 14 amino acids. Trimming left V 7 bases short and J 1 base short, with 13 bases between. Germline V gene data show CDR1 as LNHDA and CDR2 as SQIVND (reference sequence). DNA for the CDR3: TGTGCCAGTACCCTTGGGCGGGGGAACACTGAAGCTTTCTTT. It translates to CASTLGRGNTEAFF.

The genes are TRBV7-9 and TRBJ2-1; no firm D call. Germline assignment: CDR1 SEHNR and CDR2 FQNEAQ (reference sequence). The length of the CDR3 is 12 residues. V shed 0 bases and J shed 7 bases, with 4 bases lying between them. Here the CDR3 reads CASSLARNEQFF. The CDR3 bases are TGTGCCAGCAGCTTAGCTAGAAATGAGCAGTTCTTC.

The V and J genes are TRBV15 and TRBJ1-5, with 9 bases that match TRBD1. The CDR3 runs 13 residues. Germline V gene sequence: CDR1 LNHNV, CDR2 YYDKDF (reference sequence). Unmatched junction bases numbered 4, after V lost 8 bases and J lost 5 bases. In DNA, the CDR3 is TGTGCCACCCAGGGACAGGGAGATCAGCCCCAGCATTTT. Its translation: CATQGQGDQPQHF.